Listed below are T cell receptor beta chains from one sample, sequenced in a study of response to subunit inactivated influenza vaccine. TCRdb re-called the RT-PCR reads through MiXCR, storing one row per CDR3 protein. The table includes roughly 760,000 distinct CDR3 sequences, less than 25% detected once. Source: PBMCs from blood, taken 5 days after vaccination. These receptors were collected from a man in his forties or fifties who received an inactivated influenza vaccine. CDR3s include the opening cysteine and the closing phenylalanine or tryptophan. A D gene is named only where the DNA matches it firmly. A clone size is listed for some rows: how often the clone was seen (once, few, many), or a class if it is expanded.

cdr3_nt: TGTGCCAGCAACTCTGCGGGACGGATTGTCGGGGAGACCCAGTACTTC; cdr3_aa: CASNSAGRIVGETQYF; v_call: TRBV2; d_call: .; clone_size: .; j_call: TRBJ2-5
cdr3_nt: TGCGCCAGCAGCTTGCGGACTAGTCCAGATACGCAGTATTTT; cdr3_aa: CASSLRTSPDTQYF; v_call: TRBV5-1; d_call: TRBD2; clone_size: few; j_call: TRBJ2-3
cdr3_nt: TGTGCCAGCAGCTCGTTTAGGGAGGGGTTTTTAGATACGCAGTATTTT; cdr3_aa: CASSSFREGFLDTQYF; v_call: TRBV11-2; d_call: TRBD2; clone_size: few; j_call: TRBJ2-3
cdr3_nt: TGTGCCAGCAGCTTATGGTTTAGCGGACTTAGCACAGATACGCAGTATTTT; cdr3_aa: CASSLWFSGLSTDTQYF; v_call: TRBV7-2; d_call: .; clone_size: few; j_call: TRBJ2-3
cdr3_nt: TGTGCCAGCAGCCAAGTCCAGGGGGCACCGGAGACCCAGTACTTC; cdr3_aa: CASSQVQGAPETQYF; v_call: TRBV3-1; d_call: TRBD1; clone_size: few; j_call: TRBJ2-5
cdr3_nt: TGTGCCATCAGCTCCGGGGGGCTTAGCACAGATACGCAGTATTTT; cdr3_aa: CAISSGGLSTDTQYF; v_call: TRBV10-3; d_call: .; clone_size: few; j_call: TRBJ2-3
cdr3_nt: TGTGCCAGCAGCACCATGGACAGGGGACAGCCCCAGCATTTT; cdr3_aa: CASSTMDRGQPQHF; v_call: TRBV5-5; d_call: TRBD1; clone_size: few; j_call: TRBJ1-5
cdr3_nt: TGCAGTGCACCCGGGCGGGACAGGGGGCGGACAGATACGCAGTATTTT; cdr3_aa: CSAPGRDRGRTDTQYF; v_call: TRBV20-1; d_call: TRBD1; clone_size: few; j_call: TRBJ2-3
cdr3_nt: TGCAGCGTTGACGGTGACCGTCCCACCTTC; cdr3_aa: CSVDGDRPTF; v_call: TRBV29-1; d_call: .; clone_size: .; j_call: TRBJ1-2
cdr3_nt: TGCAGCGTCCGGACAGGGGCTCGGATTGAGCAGTTCTTC; cdr3_aa: CSVRTGARIEQFF; v_call: TRBV20-1; d_call: TRBD1; clone_size: many; j_call: TRBJ2-1
cdr3_nt: TGTGCCAGCAGTTATTCCACCAAAAACATTCAGTACTTC; cdr3_aa: CASSYSTKNIQYF; v_call: TRBV6-6; d_call: .; clone_size: .; j_call: TRBJ2-4
cdr3_nt: TGCGCCAGCAGCCAAGACAGGGGGCCCAACTATGGCTACACCTTC; cdr3_aa: CASSQDRGPNYGYTF; v_call: TRBV4-1; d_call: TRBD1; clone_size: few; j_call: TRBJ1-2
cdr3_nt: TGTGCCAGCAGCCACGGGGAATATGGCTACACCTTC; cdr3_aa: CASSHGEYGYTF; v_call: TRBV3-1; d_call: .; clone_size: .; j_call: TRBJ1-2
cdr3_nt: TGTGCCACCAGCAGAGACTGGGGTACGCAGTATTTT; cdr3_aa: CATSRDWGTQYF; v_call: TRBV15; d_call: .; clone_size: many; j_call: TRBJ2-3
cdr3_nt: TGTGCCAGCAGTGATAACCTAAGTTGGACTAGGGGTAGGAACGAGCAGTACTTC; cdr3_aa: CASSDNLSWTRGRNEQYF; v_call: TRBV25-1; d_call: TRBD2; clone_size: .; j_call: TRBJ2-7
cdr3_nt: TGTGCCACCAGTGGGGGTAGCACAGATACGCAGTATTTT; cdr3_aa: CATSGGSTDTQYF; v_call: TRBV24-1; d_call: .; clone_size: many; j_call: TRBJ2-3
cdr3_nt: TGTGCCAGTCGGAAACAGGGGGCATTCGAGCAGTACTTC; cdr3_aa: CASRKQGAFEQYF; v_call: TRBV6-2/TRBV6-3; d_call: TRBD1; clone_size: few; j_call: TRBJ2-7
cdr3_nt: TGTGCCAGCAGTTATCTAGCGGGGGGGCTTAATGAGCAGTTCTTC; cdr3_aa: CASSYLAGGLNEQFF; v_call: TRBV6-5; d_call: TRBD2; clone_size: .; j_call: TRBJ2-1
cdr3_nt: TGTGCCAGCAGTGAAGCGCAGGGAGTCCAAGAGACCCAGTACTTC; cdr3_aa: CASSEAQGVQETQYF; v_call: TRBV2; d_call: .; clone_size: .; j_call: TRBJ2-5
cdr3_nt: TGTGCCAGCAGCGTAGCAGGGGGCCCGATCCGGGGTGAGCAGTTCTTC; cdr3_aa: CASSVAGGPIRGEQFF; v_call: TRBV9; d_call: TRBD1; clone_size: .; j_call: TRBJ2-1
cdr3_nt: TGCAGTGCTACCTTAGGGACTAGAACCACAGATACGCAGTATTTT; cdr3_aa: CSATLGTRTTDTQYF; v_call: TRBV20-1; d_call: TRBD2; clone_size: few; j_call: TRBJ2-3
cdr3_nt: TGCAGTGCTAGGCAGGGGGAATGGTACACCTTC; cdr3_aa: CSARQGEWYTF; v_call: TRBV20-1; d_call: TRBD1; clone_size: .; j_call: TRBJ1-2
cdr3_nt: TGTGCCAGCAGTCTTCCTTTTCCGGGGTCTGGAAACACCATATATTTT; cdr3_aa: CASSLPFPGSGNTIYF; v_call: TRBV12-3/TRBV12-4; d_call: .; clone_size: .; j_call: TRBJ1-3
cdr3_nt: TGCGCCAGCAGCCCAACAGGGGGAGCGCAGTATTTT; cdr3_aa: CASSPTGGAQYF; v_call: TRBV4-1; d_call: TRBD1; clone_size: .; j_call: TRBJ2-3
cdr3_nt: TGTGCCAGCAGCTTGATATCAGGACTAGCGGGAGGAAATGAGCAGTTCTTC; cdr3_aa: CASSLISGLAGGNEQFF; v_call: TRBV7-3; d_call: TRBD2; clone_size: .; j_call: TRBJ2-1
cdr3_nt: TGTGCCAGCAGCTTACGCGGGAGGGCCCAAGAGACCCAGTACTTC; cdr3_aa: CASSLRGRAQETQYF; v_call: TRBV7-6; d_call: TRBD2; clone_size: .; j_call: TRBJ2-5
cdr3_nt: TGTGCCAGCAGTTCCCGGGGGGAGTCCGAGCAGTACTTC; cdr3_aa: CASSSRGESEQYF; v_call: TRBV12-3/TRBV12-4; d_call: TRBD2; clone_size: .; j_call: TRBJ2-7
cdr3_nt: TGTGCCAGCTCACCGCCGGGACAGGGGGTGAATCAGCCCCAGCATTTT; cdr3_aa: CASSPPGQGVNQPQHF; v_call: TRBV18; d_call: TRBD1; clone_size: few; j_call: TRBJ1-5
cdr3_nt: TGTGCCATCAGCGGGACGCGTGGGACCGGGGAGCTGTTTTTT; cdr3_aa: CAISGTRGTGELFF; v_call: TRBV10-3; d_call: .; clone_size: few; j_call: TRBJ2-2
cdr3_nt: TGTGCCAGCAGTAAACAAGGGGGGTCGGGTGAAAAACTGTTTTTT; cdr3_aa: CASSKQGGSGEKLFF; v_call: TRBV6-1; d_call: .; clone_size: .; j_call: TRBJ1-4
cdr3_nt: TGCGCCAGCAGCTTGCTAGCGGGGCCAAACACCGGGGAGCTGTTTTTT; cdr3_aa: CASSLLAGPNTGELFF; v_call: TRBV5-1; d_call: TRBD2; clone_size: many; j_call: TRBJ2-2
cdr3_nt: TGTGCCAGCAGCGTATTATCGACCCGGGGCAATGAGCAGTTCTTC; cdr3_aa: CASSVLSTRGNEQFF; v_call: TRBV9; d_call: .; clone_size: few; j_call: TRBJ2-1
cdr3_nt: TGCAGTGCTAGTCACAGGGGGCGGGATGGCTACACCTTC; cdr3_aa: CSASHRGRDGYTF; v_call: TRBV20-1; d_call: TRBD1; clone_size: .; j_call: TRBJ1-2
cdr3_nt: TGCAGTGCGGTCCGGCCGGGAACTTACAATGAGCAGTTCTTC; cdr3_aa: CSAVRPGTYNEQFF; v_call: TRBV20-1; d_call: .; clone_size: .; j_call: TRBJ2-1
cdr3_nt: TGCGCCAGCAGCGCCGGGACAGGGACTAGCAATCAGCCCCAGCATTTT; cdr3_aa: CASSAGTGTSNQPQHF; v_call: TRBV5-1; d_call: TRBD1; clone_size: .; j_call: TRBJ1-5
cdr3_nt: TGCGCCAGCAGCTTGGGGGACAGGACCCCAGATACGCAGTATTTT; cdr3_aa: CASSLGDRTPDTQYF; v_call: TRBV5-1; d_call: TRBD1; clone_size: few; j_call: TRBJ2-3